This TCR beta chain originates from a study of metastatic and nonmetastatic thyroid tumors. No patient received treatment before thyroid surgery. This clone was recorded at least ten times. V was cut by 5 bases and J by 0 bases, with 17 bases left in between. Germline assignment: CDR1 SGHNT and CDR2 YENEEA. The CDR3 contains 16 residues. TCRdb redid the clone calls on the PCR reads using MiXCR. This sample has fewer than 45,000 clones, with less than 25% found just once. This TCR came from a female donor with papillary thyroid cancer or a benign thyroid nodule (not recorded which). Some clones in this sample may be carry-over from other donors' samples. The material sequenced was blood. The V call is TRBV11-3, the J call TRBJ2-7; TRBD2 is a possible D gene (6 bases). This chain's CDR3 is CASSPRDGRISYEQYF. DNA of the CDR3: TGTGCCAGCAGCCCCCGGGACGGGAGAATCTCCTACGAGCAGTACTTC.